This T cell receptor (beta chain) comes out of a study of cytomegalovirus exposure and HLA in healthy donors. As for the study in general: Within an early data release were about 85 million unique TCRs drawn from HLA-typed donors.

Germline-derived CDR1 and CDR2 are SGHNT and YYREEE (reference sequence). The V segment lost 0 bases and the J segment 4 bases; nucleotides outside the gene matches: 10. This CDR3 has 18 residues. The PCR made use of 60 Vbeta and 13 Jbeta primers. Repertoires were generated with immunoSEQ multiplex PCR, while TCRdb's copy carries only in-frame clones and drops some. Of roughly 100,000 clones detected, 55% to 70% appear once; the ten largest clones hold approximately 5.8%. This clonotype was obtained from a boy between 10 and 17 years old in good health and CMV-seropositive. Sequenced input: PBMCs. The chain is built from TRBV5-4 and TRBJ2-2, with TRBD1 identical over 9 bases. CDR3 residues: CASSLAYLGQGITGELFF. The CDR3 nucleotides are TGTGCCAGCAGCTTGGCCTATCTGGGACAGGGAATCACCGGGGAGCTGTTTTTT. The full variable domain, completed using reference TRBV5-4 and TRBJ2-2, is ETGVTQSPTHLIKTRGQQVTLRCSSQSGHNTVSWYQQALGQGPQFIFQYYREEENGRGNFPPRFSGLQFPNYSSELNVNALELDDSALYLCASSLAYLGQGITGELFFGEGSRLTVL.